These 23 T cell receptor beta chains share one sample of origin, sequenced in a study of T cells after posttransplantation cyclophosphamide. Assay: immunoSEQ multiplex PCR; the TCRdb copy retains only in-frame clones and omits some. The sample has around 4,200 clones, 85% to 95% seen once. Sequencing was performed on naive CD4+ T cells sorted from PBMCs. These receptors were taken from a man aged 45-60 years.

The chain has TRBV5-1 and TRBJ1-1, with 9 bases identical to TRBD1. Germline CDR1 SGHRS, CDR2 YFSETQ. The CDR3 is made up of 14 amino acids. J gave up 1 base and V 7 bases, and 5 bases lay outside the gene matches. CDR3 residues: CASRDRERNTEAFF. The CDR3 coding sequence is TGCGCCAGCCGGGACAGGGAACGGAACACTGAAGCTTTCTTT.

CDR3 sequence (DNA): TGTGCCAGCAACCCGGGTCCCTACCAAGAGACCCAGTACTTC. This gives the protein CASNPGPYQETQYF. The rearrangement links TRBV6-1 to TRBJ2-5; D remains ambiguous. V was clipped by 7 bases and J by 0 bases, with 12 bases between them. This CDR3 spans 14 amino acids. Germline V gene lookup returns CDR1 MNHNS and CDR2 SASEGT.

The CDR3 loop is CASSSGTGLGSHEQFF. The CDR3 DNA is TGTGCCAGCAGTTCAGGGACAGGACTTGGTTCCCATGAGCAGTTCTTC. The V call is TRBV7-3, the J call TRBJ2-1; 8 positions match TRBD1. V gave up 6 bases and J gave up 8 bases; unmatched junction bases: 15. CDR3 size: 16 residues. Germline-derived CDR1 and CDR2 are SGHTA and FQGTGA. Based on the CDR3 plus reference TRBV7-3 and TRBJ2-1, the full variable domain is GAGVSQTPSNKVTEKGKYVELRCDPISGHTALYWYRQSLGQGPEFLIYFQGTGAADDSGLPNDRFFAVRPEGSVSTLKIQRTERGDSAVYLCASSSGTGLGSHEQFFGPGTRLTVL.

The chain carries TRBV6-4 and TRBJ2-1; possible D gene TRBD1, 6 bases. The CDR3 covers 15 residues. Germline assignment: CDR1 MRHNA and CDR2 SNTAGT. The ends were cut back, 4 bases at V and 7 bases at J, with 17 bases in the middle. Written as DNA, the CDR3 is TGTGCCAGCAGTGTCTCTCCGGGACACGTTAATGAGCAGTTCTTC. Encoded protein: CASSVSPGHVNEQFF.

This chain joins TRBV4-3 and TRBJ2-1; 9 bases agree with TRBD2. The CDR3 has 18 amino acids. With V trimmed by 3 bases and J by 9 bases, 18 bases remained unmatched. Germline assignment: CDR1 LGHNA and CDR2 YSLEER. Here the CDR3 reads CASSQMKYAGGAAGEQFF. CDR3 nucleotides: TGCGCCAGCAGCCAGATGAAGTACGCGGGGGGGGCGGCGGGTGAGCAGTTCTTC.

The count of this clone is one. The V gene is TRBV4-1, the J gene TRBJ1-5, with no clear D. Trimming cost V 3 bases and J 3 bases, with 15 bases left between them. In germline, CDR1 is MGHRA, CDR2 YSYEKL. The length of the CDR3 is 16 residues. In DNA form, the CDR3 reads TGCGCCAGCAGCCAGGCGGGGTCGGGATCCAATCAGCCCCAGCATTTT. This codes for CASSQAGSGSNQPQHF.

This chain uses TRBV2 with TRBJ2-1; the D gene is possibly TRBD2 (5 bases). This CDR3 has 14 residues. The V gene lost 6 bases and the J gene lost 6 bases, with 15 bases spanning the gap. The germline V gene has CDR1 SNHLY and CDR2 FYNNEI. This CDR3 reads CASSVEVQLNEQFF. The CDR3 nucleotides are TGTGCCAGCAGCGTGGAGGTTCAGCTCAATGAGCAGTTCTTC.

V gene TRBV7-2 combines with J gene TRBJ1-1; D not certain. V lost 2 bases to trimming and J lost 4 bases, with 11 bases between them. Germline CDR1 reads SGHTA; CDR2 reads FQGNSA. The CDR3 covers 14 residues. The CDR3 region is CASSLSQVVTEAFF. The CDR3 bases are TGTGCCAGCAGCTTATCCCAGGTTGTCACTGAAGCTTTCTTT. Drawing the rest from reference TRBV7-2 and TRBJ1-1, the complete variable domain is GAGVSQSPSNKVTEKGKDVELRCDPISGHTALYWYRQSLGQGLEFLIYFQGNSAPDKSGLPSDRFSAERTGGSVSTLTIQRTQQEDSAVYLCASSLSQVVTEAFFGQGTRLTVV.

The chain couples TRBV6-1 to TRBJ1-5; 8 bases fit TRBD1. V lost 7 bases and J lost 7; bases outside the gene matches: 9. Germline assignment: CDR1 MNHNS and CDR2 SASEGT. This CDR3 contains 14 residues. Here the CDR3 reads CASNQGASRQPQHF. CDR3 nucleotides: TGTGCCAGCAATCAGGGGGCAAGTAGACAGCCCCAGCATTTT.

The V gene is TRBV7-8, the J gene TRBJ1-5; D unresolved. CDR1 and CDR2 from the germline V gene are SGHVS and FQNEAQ. The V end was cut by 5 bases, the J end by 10 bases, with 18 bases between. This CDR3 contains 14 residues. The CDR3: CASSPYGDSLPQHF. The CDR3 nucleotides read TGTGCCAGCAGCCCGTACGGTGATTCGTTACCCCAGCATTTT.

CDR3 loop: CASSLGLAGGDTQYF. The CDR3 nucleotides read TGTGCCAGCTCACTGGGACTAGCGGGAGGAGATACGCAGTATTTT. The chain carries TRBV18 and TRBJ2-3; 15 bases line up with TRBD2. Losses at the gene ends were 4 bases for V and 5 bases for J; bases not matched to a gene: 1. CDR3 length: 15 amino acids. The germline gives CDR1 KGHSH, CDR2 LQKENI. The whole variable domain, filled in from reference TRBV18 and TRBJ2-3, reads NAGVMQNPRHLVRRRGQEARLRCSPMKGHSHVYWYRQLPEEGLKFMVYLQKENIIDESGMPKERFSAEFPKEGPSILRIQQVVRGDSAAYFCASSLGLAGGDTQYFGPGTRLTVL.

The chain combines TRBV28 with TRBJ1-3, with D perhaps TRBD1 (6 bases). The CDR3 runs 13 residues. In germline, CDR1 is MDHEN, CDR2 SYDVKM. V lost 7 bases, J lost 5 bases, and 12 bases lay in between. The CDR3 coding sequence is TGTGCCAGCACCAGGCAGGGGCGAAACACCATATATTTT. Its protein product is CASTRQGRNTIYF.

The CDR3 region has the DNA TGTGCCAGCAGCTTAGACGGAAGGAGCTCCTACGAGCAGTACTTC. As protein: CASSLDGRSSYEQYF. The rearrangement links TRBV11-2 to TRBJ2-5; D remains ambiguous. The J call may be faulty, since TRBJ2-7 better matches the DNA end. CDR1 is SGHAT and CDR2 is FQNNGV in the germline V gene. The CDR3 contains 15 residues.

In its sample, this clone was seen once. The CDR3 loop is CASSLGHLYGYTF. Written as DNA, the CDR3 is TGTGCCAGCAGTTTAGGGCACCTCTATGGCTACACCTTC. The genes are TRBV28 and TRBJ1-2; D is uncertain. Trimming shortened V by 2 bases and J by 4 bases, and 8 bases separated the two germline ends. Germline values: CDR1 MDHEN, CDR2 SYDVKM. There are 13 residues in the CDR3.

The chain recombines TRBV4-3 with TRBJ2-7; the match to TRBD2 covers 7 bases. Trimming removed 1 base from V and 2 bases from J; junction bases left unmatched: 8. The CDR3 runs to 16 residues. CDR1 is LGHNA, CDR2 YSLEER, per germline. In nucleotides, the CDR3 is TGCGCCAGCAGCCAAGTGCTGGGAGGGAAAACCTACGAGCAGTACTTC. This translates into CASSQVLGGKTYEQYF.

The chain recombines TRBV5-1 with TRBJ2-7; maybe TRBD1 (5 bases). There are 15 residues in the CDR3. Germline V gene lookup returns CDR1 SGHRS and CDR2 YFSETQ. Trimming removed 0 bases from V and 2 bases from J, with 12 bases in between. DNA for the CDR3: TGCGCCAGCAGCTTGGTGTGGCAGGGCGCCTACGAGCAGTACTTC. Translating gives CASSLVWQGAYEQYF.

This clone was counted a single time. The chain carries TRBV9 and TRBJ2-1, with D tentatively TRBD2 (5 bases). V lost 4 bases and J lost 0, with 14 bases in between. Per the germline V gene, CDR1 is SGDLS and CDR2 is YYNGEE. CDR3 length equals 16 residues. CDR3 sequence reads: CASSNSARSSYNEQFF. In nucleotides, the CDR3 is TGTGCCAGCAGCAATAGCGCAAGGAGCTCCTACAATGAGCAGTTCTTC.

The genes are TRBV9 and TRBJ2-3; 9 bases are shared with TRBD1. This CDR3 is built from 18 residues. The junction had 13 bases not matched to a gene; V was cut back by 0 bases and J by 5 bases. The V gene's germline CDR1 is SGDLS and CDR2 YYNGEE. The chain's CDR3 is CASSVAAANRGHQDTQYF. The CDR3 nucleotides read TGTGCCAGCAGCGTAGCCGCCGCGAACAGGGGGCATCAAGATACGCAGTATTTT.

This rearrangement joins TRBV7-2 to TRBJ2-7; TRBD1 aligns across 9 bases. This CDR3 spans 15 amino acids. With 1 base clipped from V and 7 bases from J, the junction kept 8 bases outside the gene matches. Looked up from germline, CDR1 is SGHTA and CDR2 is FQGNSA. Here the CDR3 reads CASSLGGTGSLEQYF. In nucleotides, the CDR3 is TGTGCCAGCAGCTTAGGAGGGACAGGGTCTCTTGAGCAGTACTTC.

V gene TRBV7-3 combines with J gene TRBJ2-5; no clear D gene. V lost 0 bases and J lost 2, with 4 bases in between. The CDR3 spans 13 residues. Germline V gene sequence: CDR1 SGHTA, CDR2 FQGTGA. The CDR3 nucleotides are TGTGCCAGCAGCTTAACGTATCAAGAGACCCAGTACTTC. Translated, it gives CASSLTYQETQYF. The variable domain in full, completed from reference TRBV7-3 and TRBJ2-5, reads GAGVSQTPSNKVTEKGKYVELRCDPISGHTALYWYRQSLGQGPEFLIYFQGTGAADDSGLPNDRFFAVRPEGSVSTLKIQRTERGDSAVYLCASSLTYQETQYFGPGTRLLVL.

The chain joins TRBV10-3 to TRBJ1-3; D gene unclear. There are 12 residues in the CDR3. Germline values: CDR1 ENHRY, CDR2 SYGVKD. V lost 8 bases, J lost 0 bases, and 5 bases lay in between. This chain's CDR3 is CAIGSSGNTIYF. Here the CDR3 DNA reads TGTGCCATCGGGAGCTCTGGAAACACCATATATTTT.

CDR3 nucleotide sequence: TGTGCCAGCAGCCGGAGGCAGAATGATGGCTACACCTTC. Amino acid sequence: CASSRRQNDGYTF. The rearrangement links TRBV7-2 to TRBJ1-2; D ambiguous. CDR1 SGHTA and CDR2 FQGNSA come from the germline V gene. V gave up 5 bases and J gave up 6 bases, with 13 bases separating them. The CDR3 contains 13 residues.

The chain has TRBV27 and TRBJ2-1, with TRBD2 matching over 15 bases. CDR3 length equals 19 residues. Germline lookup yields CDR1 MNHEY and CDR2 SMNVEV (reference sequence). J gave up 1 base and V 5 bases, and 9 bases lay outside the gene matches. As DNA, the CDR3 is TGTGCCAGCAGTACCAGGACTAGCGGGAGGGTCGCGTCCTACAATGAGCAGTTCTTC. Amino acids: CASSTRTSGRVASYNEQFF.